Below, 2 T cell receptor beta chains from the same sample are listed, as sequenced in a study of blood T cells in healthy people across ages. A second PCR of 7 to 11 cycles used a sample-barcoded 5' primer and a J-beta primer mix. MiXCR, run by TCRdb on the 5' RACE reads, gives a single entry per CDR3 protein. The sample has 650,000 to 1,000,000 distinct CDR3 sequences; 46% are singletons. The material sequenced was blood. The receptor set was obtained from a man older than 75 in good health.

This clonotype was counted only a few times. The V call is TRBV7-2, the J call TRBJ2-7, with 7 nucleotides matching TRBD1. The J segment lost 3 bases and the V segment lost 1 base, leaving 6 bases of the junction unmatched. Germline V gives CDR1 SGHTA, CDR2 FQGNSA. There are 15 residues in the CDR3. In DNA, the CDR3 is TGTGCCAGCAGCTTAGGCCGGGACAGTTACTACGAGCAGTACTTC. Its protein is CASSLGRDSYYEQYF.

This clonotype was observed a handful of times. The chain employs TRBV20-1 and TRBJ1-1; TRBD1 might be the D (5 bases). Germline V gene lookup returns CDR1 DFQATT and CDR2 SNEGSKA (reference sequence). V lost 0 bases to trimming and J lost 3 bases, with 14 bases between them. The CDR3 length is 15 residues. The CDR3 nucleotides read TGCAGTGCTAGAGAACCCCAGGGAGTCGACACTGAAGCTTTCTTT. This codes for CSAREPQGVDTEAFF.